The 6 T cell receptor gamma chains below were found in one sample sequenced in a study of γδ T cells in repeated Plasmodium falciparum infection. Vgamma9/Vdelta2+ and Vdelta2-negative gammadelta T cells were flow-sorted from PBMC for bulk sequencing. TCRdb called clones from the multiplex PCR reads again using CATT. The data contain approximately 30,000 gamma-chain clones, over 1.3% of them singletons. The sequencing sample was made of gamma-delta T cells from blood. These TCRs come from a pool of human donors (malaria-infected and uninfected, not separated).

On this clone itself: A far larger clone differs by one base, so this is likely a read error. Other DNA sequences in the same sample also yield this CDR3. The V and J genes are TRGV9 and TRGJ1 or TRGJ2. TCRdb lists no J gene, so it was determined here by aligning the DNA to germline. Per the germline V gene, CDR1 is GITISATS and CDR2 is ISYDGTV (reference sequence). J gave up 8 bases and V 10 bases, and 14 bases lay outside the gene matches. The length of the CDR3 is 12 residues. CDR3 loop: CAFFWGPNKKLF. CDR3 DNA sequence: TGTGCCTTCTTCTGGGGACCAAATAAGAAACTCTTT.

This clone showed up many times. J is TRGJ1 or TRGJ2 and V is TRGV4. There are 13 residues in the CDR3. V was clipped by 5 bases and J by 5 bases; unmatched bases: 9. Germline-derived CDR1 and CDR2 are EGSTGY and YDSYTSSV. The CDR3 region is CATWALPHYKKLF. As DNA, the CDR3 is TGTGCCACCTGGGCCTTGCCCCATTATAAGAAACTCTTT.

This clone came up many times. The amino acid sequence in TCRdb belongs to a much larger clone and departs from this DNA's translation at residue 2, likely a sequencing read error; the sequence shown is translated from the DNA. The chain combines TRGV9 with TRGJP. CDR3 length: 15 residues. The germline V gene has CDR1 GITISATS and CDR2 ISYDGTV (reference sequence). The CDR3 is CTLWESELGKKIKVF. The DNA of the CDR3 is TGTACCTTGTGGGAGTCAGAGTTGGGCAAAAAAATCAAGGTATTT.

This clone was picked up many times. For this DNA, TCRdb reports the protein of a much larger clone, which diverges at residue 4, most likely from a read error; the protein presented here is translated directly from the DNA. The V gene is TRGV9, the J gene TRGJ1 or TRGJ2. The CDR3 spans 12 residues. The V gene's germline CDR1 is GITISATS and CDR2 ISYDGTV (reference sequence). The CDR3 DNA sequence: TGTGCCTTGCGGGAGGTCTCTTATAAGAAACTCTTT. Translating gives CALREVSYKKLF.

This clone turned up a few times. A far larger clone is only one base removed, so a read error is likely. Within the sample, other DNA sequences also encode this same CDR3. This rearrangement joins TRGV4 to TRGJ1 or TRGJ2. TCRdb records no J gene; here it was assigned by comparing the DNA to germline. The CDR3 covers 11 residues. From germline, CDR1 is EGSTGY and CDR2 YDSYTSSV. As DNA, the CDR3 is TGTGCAACCTGGGATGGGCCCAAGAAACTCTTT. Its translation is CATWDGPKKLF.

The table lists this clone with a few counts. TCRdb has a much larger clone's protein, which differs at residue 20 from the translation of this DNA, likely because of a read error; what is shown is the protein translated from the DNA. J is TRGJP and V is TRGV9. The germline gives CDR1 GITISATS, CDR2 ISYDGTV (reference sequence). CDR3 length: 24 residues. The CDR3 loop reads CALWDVARKLSRDGQELGKEIKVF. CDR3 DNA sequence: TGTGCCTTGTGGGATGTAGCTCGCAAGCTTTCAAGGGACGGGCAAGAGTTGGGCAAAGAAATCAAGGTATTT.